A selection of T cell receptor beta chains follows, all from one sample in a study of Ad26.COV2.S vaccination and SARS-CoV-2 variants. Profiled with immunoSEQ multiplex PCR; TCRdb holds only in-frame clones, not every one. The sample lists more than 250,000 clones, more than 70% seen once, with about 3.1% in the top ten. The source material was peripheral blood, sampled in a trial of Ad26.COV2.S vaccine versus placebo. All receptors come from a person between 18 and 59 years old who received the Ad26.COV2.S COVID-19 vaccine or a placebo. The CDR3 runs from the conserved cysteine through the conserved F or W. The D gene is left open where the match is weak. A clone size is listed for some rows: how often the clone was seen (once, few, many), or a class if it is expanded.

d_gene: .; len: 12; v_gene: TRBV7-3; j_gene: TRBJ2-5; abundance: .; CDR3nt: TGTGCCAGCAGCTTAGATCGGGAGACCCAGTACTTC; CDR3aa: CASSLDRETQYF
d_gene: TRBD1; len: 14; v_gene: TRBV29-1; j_gene: TRBJ2-5; abundance: .; CDR3nt: TGCAGCGTGTCCGGGACAGCCACTCAAGAGACCCAGTACTTC; CDR3aa: CSVSGTATQETQYF
d_gene: .; len: 15; v_gene: TRBV6-5; j_gene: TRBJ1-6; abundance: .; CDR3nt: TGTGCCAGCAGTCGGACCGTCCTGTCGGATTCACCCCTCCACTTT; CDR3aa: CASSRTVLSDSPLHF
d_gene: .; len: 12; v_gene: TRBV7-2; j_gene: TRBJ1-2; abundance: .; CDR3nt: TGTGCCAGCACCAAGGACACCTATGGCTACACCTTC; CDR3aa: CASTKDTYGYTF
d_gene: TRBD1; len: 13; v_gene: TRBV6-5; j_gene: TRBJ1-2; abundance: .; CDR3nt: TGTGCCAGCAGTTACTATACAGGGGGTGGCTACACCTTC; CDR3aa: CASSYYTGGGYTF
d_gene: .; len: 16; v_gene: TRBV18; j_gene: TRBJ2-2; abundance: once; CDR3nt: TGTGCCAGCTCACCATTGGTTCTTAAGAACACCGGGGAGCTGTTTTTT; CDR3aa: CASSPLVLKNTGELFF
d_gene: .; len: 15; v_gene: TRBV6-5; j_gene: TRBJ1-5; abundance: .; CDR3nt: TGTGCCAGCTCCAGGGACCCATATAGCAATCAGCCCCAGCATTTT; CDR3aa: CASSRDPYSNQPQHF
d_gene: .; len: 15; v_gene: TRBV6-1; j_gene: TRBJ1-2; abundance: .; CDR3nt: TGTGCCAGCAGTGAAACCGGGACGGAGGTATATGGCTACACCTTC; CDR3aa: CASSETGTEVYGYTF
d_gene: TRBD1; len: 13; v_gene: TRBV10-1; j_gene: TRBJ2-5; abundance: once; CDR3nt: TGCGCCAGCAGTTCGACAGGGGAAGAGACCCAGTACTTC; CDR3aa: CASSSTGEETQYF
d_gene: .; len: 15; v_gene: TRBV10-1; j_gene: TRBJ1-5; abundance: .; CDR3nt: TGCGCCAGCGGGGGACTGAATTCGGGCAATCAGCCCCAGCATTTT; CDR3aa: CASGGLNSGNQPQHF
d_gene: TRBD2; len: 14; v_gene: TRBV20-1; j_gene: TRBJ2-7; abundance: .; CDR3nt: TGCAGTGCTAGTCGGCTAGCGGGAGGTTACGAGCAGTACTTC; CDR3aa: CSASRLAGGYEQYF
d_gene: TRBD1; len: 16; v_gene: TRBV3-1/TRBV3-2; j_gene: TRBJ1-6; abundance: .; CDR3nt: TGTGCCAGCAGCGCTTGGGACAGGGGGATTAATTCACCCCTCCACTTT; CDR3aa: CASSAWDRGINSPLHF
d_gene: TRBD1; len: 14; v_gene: TRBV19; j_gene: TRBJ1-1; abundance: .; CDR3nt: TGTGCCAGTAGTAGGGGACAGGTGAACACTGAAGCTTTCTTT; CDR3aa: CASSRGQVNTEAFF
d_gene: TRBD2; len: 16; v_gene: TRBV9; j_gene: TRBJ2-5; abundance: .; CDR3nt: TGTGCCAGCAGCGTAGTAGGGCTAGCGGACCAAGAGACCCAGTACTTC; CDR3aa: CASSVVGLADQETQYF
d_gene: TRBD1; len: 15; v_gene: TRBV5-1; j_gene: TRBJ1-4; abundance: .; CDR3nt: TGCGCCAGCAGCCCCGGACAGGGGAGGGCTGAAAAACTGTTTTTT; CDR3aa: CASSPGQGRAEKLFF
d_gene: .; len: 12; v_gene: TRBV30; j_gene: TRBJ1-1; abundance: .; CDR3nt: TGTGCCTGGAGTCCAGGGGAGGGTGGAACTTTCTTT; CDR3aa: CAWSPGEGGTFF
d_gene: TRBD2; len: 15; v_gene: TRBV5-1; j_gene: TRBJ2-3; abundance: .; CDR3nt: TGCGCCAGCAGCTTGGTAGTAGCGGGGGAAGATACGCAGTATTTT; CDR3aa: CASSLVVAGEDTQYF
d_gene: TRBD1; len: 14; v_gene: TRBV9; j_gene: TRBJ2-7; abundance: .; CDR3nt: TGTGCCAGCAGCGCCCGGACAGGGGCCTACGAGCAGTACTTC; CDR3aa: CASSARTGAYEQYF
d_gene: .; len: 12; v_gene: TRBV27; j_gene: TRBJ1-2; abundance: .; CDR3nt: TGTGCCAGCAGGGAGTTTGGTAGGGGCTACACCTTC; CDR3aa: CASREFGRGYTF
d_gene: .; len: 15; v_gene: TRBV9; j_gene: TRBJ2-1; abundance: once; CDR3nt: TGTGCCAGCAGCGTAGTCGGTAGCGCGAACAATGAGCAGTTCTTC; CDR3aa: CASSVVGSANNEQFF
d_gene: TRBD1; len: 15; v_gene: TRBV27; j_gene: TRBJ2-5; abundance: .; CDR3nt: TGTGCCAGCAGTTTATCTACAGGGGGAGGAGAGACCCAGTACTTC; CDR3aa: CASSLSTGGGETQYF
d_gene: .; len: 13; v_gene: TRBV11-2; j_gene: TRBJ1-1; abundance: few; CDR3nt: TGTGCCAGCAGCCAGCTCAGGGACACTGAAGCTTTCTTT; CDR3aa: CASSQLRDTEAFF
d_gene: .; len: 14; v_gene: TRBV29-1; j_gene: TRBJ1-1; abundance: .; CDR3nt: TGCAGCGCCGTACGCAGCTCCGCGAACACTGAAGCTTTCTTT; CDR3aa: CSAVRSSANTEAFF
d_gene: .; len: 14; v_gene: TRBV3-1/TRBV3-2; j_gene: TRBJ1-5; abundance: .; CDR3nt: TGTGCCAGCAGCCAAGTAATCGGTGATCAGCCCCAGCATTTT; CDR3aa: CASSQVIGDQPQHF
d_gene: TRBD2; len: 17; v_gene: TRBV7-2; j_gene: TRBJ2-7; abundance: .; CDR3nt: TGTGCCAGCAGCTTAGCTGGGCTAGCGGGAGTCCGCTACGAGCAGTACTTC; CDR3aa: CASSLAGLAGVRYEQYF
d_gene: .; len: 16; v_gene: TRBV23-1; j_gene: TRBJ2-7; abundance: few; CDR3nt: TGCGCCAGCCCCCATTGGGGAGGGGGCGCTTCCTACGAGCAGTACTTC; CDR3aa: CASPHWGGGASYEQYF
d_gene: .; len: 12; v_gene: TRBV5-5; j_gene: TRBJ2-3; abundance: once; CDR3nt: TGTGCCAGCAGCCGAGTTGAGGATACGCAGTATTTT; CDR3aa: CASSRVEDTQYF
d_gene: TRBD2; len: 15; v_gene: TRBV11-2; j_gene: TRBJ2-5; abundance: few; CDR3nt: TGTGCCAGCAGCTTAACCTGGCTAGCGGGAGAGACCCAGTACTTC; CDR3aa: CASSLTWLAGETQYF
d_gene: .; len: 14; v_gene: TRBV2; j_gene: TRBJ1-2; abundance: .; CDR3nt: TGTGCCAGCAGTGAGACAGCAGGAATCTATGGCTACACCTTC; CDR3aa: CASSETAGIYGYTF
d_gene: TRBD1; len: 15; v_gene: TRBV4-1; j_gene: TRBJ2-7; abundance: .; CDR3nt: TGCGCCAGCAGCCAGGAACAACGACAGGGTTACGAGCAGTACTTC; CDR3aa: CASSQEQRQGYEQYF
d_gene: .; len: 14; v_gene: TRBV7-9; j_gene: TRBJ2-5; abundance: .; CDR3nt: TGTGCCAGCAGCTTTTTTGGCCAGCAAGAGACCCAGTACTTC; CDR3aa: CASSFFGQQETQYF
d_gene: .; len: 13; v_gene: TRBV30; j_gene: TRBJ1-2; abundance: .; CDR3nt: TGTGCCTGGAGAAGGACAGCCTCCTATGGCTACACCTTC; CDR3aa: CAWRRTASYGYTF
d_gene: .; len: 14; v_gene: TRBV12-5; j_gene: TRBJ2-5; abundance: .; CDR3nt: TGTGCTAGTCGTCCCGGGACAAGGTTGGGGGCCCAGTACTTC; CDR3aa: CASRPGTRLGAQYF
d_gene: TRBD1; len: 14; v_gene: TRBV11-2; j_gene: TRBJ2-7; abundance: once; CDR3nt: TGTGCCAGCAGCAAGCGGACAGGGCCCTACGAGCAGTACTTC; CDR3aa: CASSKRTGPYEQYF
d_gene: TRBD2; len: 14; v_gene: TRBV6-5; j_gene: TRBJ2-1; abundance: .; CDR3nt: TGTGCCAGCAGCTTTGGGACTAGCGGGACCGAGCAGTTCTTC; CDR3aa: CASSFGTSGTEQFF
d_gene: .; len: 15; v_gene: TRBV7-6; j_gene: TRBJ1-1; abundance: .; CDR3nt: TGTGCCAGCAGCTTGGGTGGGGGAGGGAACACTGAAGCTTTCTTT; CDR3aa: CASSLGGGGNTEAFF
d_gene: TRBD1; len: 16; v_gene: TRBV18; j_gene: TRBJ1-2; abundance: once; CDR3nt: TGTGCCAGCTCACCGGAAAACAGGGGGCTAGGCTATGGCTACACCTTC; CDR3aa: CASSPENRGLGYGYTF
d_gene: .; len: 14; v_gene: TRBV7-8; j_gene: TRBJ1-6; abundance: .; CDR3nt: TGTGCCAGCAGCTTAGTCGTGGGTCATTCACCCCTCCACTTT; CDR3aa: CASSLVVGHSPLHF
d_gene: .; len: 14; v_gene: TRBV5-1; j_gene: TRBJ1-2; abundance: .; CDR3nt: TGCGCCAGCAGCTCGGGGCCCGGGGACTATGGCTACACCTTC; CDR3aa: CASSSGPGDYGYTF
d_gene: TRBD1; len: 15; v_gene: TRBV7-2; j_gene: TRBJ2-7; abundance: .; CDR3nt: TGTGCCAGCAAGCTAAGGGACAGGGGTTGGTACGAGCAGTACTTC; CDR3aa: CASKLRDRGWYEQYF